This T cell receptor beta chain derives from a study of blood T cell repertoires in COVID-19. Some clones are missing from TCRdb's copy, which holds only in-frame ones; the method was immunoSEQ multiplex PCR. This table holds about 210,000 clones, approximately 80% found once. This clone showed up just once. Sequenced material: PBMCs or T cells enriched from blood (not recorded which). This receptor was obtained from a woman aged 45-65 years with acute COVID-19.

The CDR3 sequence: CASSGQGDKNIQYF. For the CDR3, the DNA is TGTGCCAGCAGCGGCCAGGGGGACAAAAACATTCAGTACTTC. This chain uses TRBV27 with TRBJ2-4; TRBD1 aligns across 7 bases. The CDR3 covers 14 residues. After removal of 6 bases from V and 3 bases from J, the junction contained 5 bases not matched to a gene. Per the germline V gene, CDR1 is MNHEY and CDR2 is SMNVEV (reference sequence).